These T cell receptor beta chains were read from a single sample in a study of blood T cell repertoires in COVID-19. The data were produced by immunoSEQ multiplex PCR, yet TCRdb's version contains in-frame clones alone and is incomplete. The sample includes approximately 190,000 clones, roughly four fifths seen only once; the top ten take roughly 4.6%. The sample was peripheral blood. The receptor source for this set is a woman aged 70 to 79 with active or convalescent COVID-19. Each CDR3 is given with its conserved first and last residue. D genes are given only for firm matches. Clone size is shown for a subset of rows, as once, few, many or a class of expanded clone.

TRBV2	TRBJ2-1	-	-	CASSELHNEQFF	TGTGCCAGCAGTGAACTCCACAATGAGCAGTTCTTC
TRBV6-5	TRBJ2-1	-	TRBD1	CAVQTGQGGEQFF	TGTGCCGTACAAACGGGACAGGGCGGTGAGCAGTTCTTC
TRBV19	TRBJ2-7	once	TRBD1	CASSRPGQGYEQYF	TGTGCCAGTAGTCGACCGGGACAGGGGTACGAGCAGTACTTC
TRBV28	TRBJ2-2	-	TRBD2	CASSFLAGGNTGELFF	TGTGCCAGCAGTTTCCTAGCGGGAGGGAACACCGGGGAGCTGTTTTTT
TRBV25-1	TRBJ2-1	-	-	CASRNQGSYNEQFF	TGTGCCAGCCGAAATCAGGGCTCCTACAATGAGCAGTTCTTC
TRBV9	TRBJ2-1	-	TRBD2	CASSALAGGLHYEQFF	TGTGCCAGCAGCGCCTTAGCGGGAGGCCTCCACTATGAGCAGTTCTTC
TRBV7-2	TRBJ2-1	-	TRBD2	CASSLRARTSIVNEQFF	TGTGCCAGCAGCTTAAGAGCCAGGACTAGTATTGTCAATGAGCAGTTCTTC
TRBV2	TRBJ1-2	-	-	CASKARAGGNYGYTF	TGTGCCAGCAAAGCCCGGGCAGGAGGAAACTATGGCTACACCTTC
TRBV6-5	TRBJ1-2	-	-	CASTYWAGDYGYTF	TGTGCCAGCACCTATTGGGCAGGCGACTATGGCTACACCTTC
TRBV5-1	TRBJ2-7	-	TRBD1	CASSATAGGYEQYF	TGCGCCAGCAGCGCAACAGCAGGGGGCTACGAGCAGTACTTC
TRBV2	TRBJ2-5	-	-	CASSEALTAKQETQYF	TGTGCCAGCAGTGAAGCGCTTACAGCCAAGCAAGAGACCCAGTACTTC
TRBV7-6	TRBJ2-1	-	TRBD2	CASSHGLAGVNEQFF	TGTGCCAGCAGCCACGGACTAGCGGGAGTGAATGAGCAGTTCTTC
TRBV3-1/TRBV3-2	TRBJ1-1	-	-	CASSQVATEAFF	TGTGCCAGCAGCCAAGTGGCAACTGAAGCTTTCTTT
TRBV18	TRBJ2-5	-	-	CASSPRVQIETQYF	TGTGCCAGCTCACCACGTGTACAGATTGAGACCCAGTACTTC
TRBV9	TRBJ2-1	-	-	CASSVDPRDEQFF	TGTGCCAGCAGCGTAGACCCCCGGGATGAGCAGTTCTTC
TRBV23-1	TRBJ2-5	-	TRBD1	CASSQLRQGRSETQYF	TGCGCCAGCAGTCAATTAAGACAGGGGAGGTCGGAGACCCAGTACTTC
TRBV4-1	TRBJ2-7	few	-	CASSQEYRGASSLEQYF	TGCGCCAGCAGCCAAGAGTATCGGGGGGCGAGCTCTCTCGAGCAGTACTTC
TRBV24-1	TRBJ2-7	few	TRBD1	CATSDAGQGYEQYF	TGTGCCACCAGTGATGCGGGACAGGGCTACGAGCAGTACTTC
TRBV5-6	TRBJ2-7	-	-	CASSLRSSYEQYF	TGTGCCAGCAGCCTGCGGAGCTCCTACGAGCAGTACTTC
TRBV5-1	TRBJ2-1	-	-	CASSQTGAYNEQFF	TGCGCCAGCAGCCAGACTGGTGCCTACAATGAGCAGTTCTTC
TRBV30	TRBJ2-4	-	-	CAWSPRLPRAKNIQYF	TGTGCCTGGAGCCCCCGACTGCCGCGGGCCAAAAACATTCAGTACTTC
TRBV7-7	TRBJ2-5	-	-	CASSSTLVPETQYF	TGTGCTAGCAGCTCCACTCTCGTACCAGAGACCCAGTACTTC
TRBV28	TRBJ2-7	-	-	CASSQSLRYEQYF	TGTGCCAGCAGTCAGTCCCTTCGCTACGAGCAGTACTTC
TRBV5-4	TRBJ2-7	-	TRBD2	CASSFQFLSGRSSYEQYF	TGTGCCAGCAGCTTTCAATTCCTTAGCGGGAGAAGCTCCTACGAGCAGTACTTC
TRBV4-1	TRBJ1-2	-	-	CASSQDPGVGDYGYTF	TGCGCCAGCAGCCAAGATCCGGGGGTGGGGGACTATGGCTACACCTTC
TRBV6-7	TRBJ1-2	-	TRBD1	CASSPTYRGLPSGYTF	TGTGCCAGCAGTCCAACTTACAGGGGGCTTCCGTCTGGCTACACCTTC
TRBV28	TRBJ2-7	few	-	CASRDSVGSYEQYF	TGTGCCAGCAGGGACTCAGTGGGCTCCTACGAGCAGTACTTC
TRBV15	TRBJ1-6	-	-	CATSRDSGSRVPLHF	TGTGCCACCAGCAGAGATTCCGGGTCCCGAGTGCCCCTCCACTTT
TRBV20-1	TRBJ1-4	-	TRBD1	CSASPGQGVEKLFF	TGCAGTGCTAGTCCGGGACAGGGAGTTGAAAAACTGTTTTTT
TRBV18	TRBJ2-5	-	-	CASSPPWITGRETQYF	TGTGCCAGCTCACCACCCTGGATCACAGGCAGGGAGACCCAGTACTTC
TRBV6-5	TRBJ1-3	-	TRBD1	CASSSIGQGPNTIYF	TGTGCCAGCAGCTCAATAGGACAGGGGCCAAACACCATATATTTT
TRBV4-2	TRBJ2-1	-	-	CASSQLRSNSYNEQFF	TGTGCCAGCAGCCAACTCAGGTCCAACTCCTACAATGAGCAGTTCTTC
TRBV18	TRBJ2-1	once	TRBD2	CASSPAWGLNNEQFF	TGTGCCAGCTCACCCGCCTGGGGACTAAACAATGAGCAGTTCTTC
TRBV2	TRBJ1-2	-	-	CASRGQRSFTF	TGTGCCAGCAGGGGACAACGCTCTTTTACCTTC
TRBV11-3	TRBJ2-1	-	-	CASSTHRALSSYNEQFF	TGTGCCAGCAGCACCCACAGGGCGCTGAGCTCCTACAATGAGCAGTTCTTC
TRBV6-5	TRBJ2-6	-	-	CASRGRGPGANVLTF	TGTGCCAGCAGGGGCAGGGGCCCTGGGGCCAACGTCCTGACTTTC
TRBV23-1	TRBJ2-7	once	-	CASKTGSSYEQYF	TGCGCCAGCAAAACAGGGTCTTCCTACGAGCAGTACTTC
TRBV5-1	TRBJ2-1	-	TRBD2	CASSLVAAGGYNEQFF	TGCGCCAGCAGCTTGGTGGCAGCGGGAGGGTACAATGAGCAGTTCTTC
TRBV19	TRBJ1-2	-	TRBD1	CASSGTGHLTEGGYTF	TGTGCCAGTAGTGGGACAGGACACTTAACTGAGGGTGGCTACACCTTC
TRBV5-6	TRBJ2-7	-	TRBD1	CASSLGTGVYEQYF	TGTGCCAGCAGCTTAGGGACAGGGGTCTACGAGCAGTACTTC
TRBV9	TRBJ2-3	-	-	CASSPTTVGTDTQYF	TGTGCCAGCAGCCCCACTACGGTTGGCACAGATACGCAGTATTTT
TRBV20-1	TRBJ2-1	-	-	CSASLELASWGNEQFF	TGCAGTGCTAGTCTGGAACTAGCCTCCTGGGGCAATGAGCAGTTCTTC
TRBV5-1	TRBJ1-2	-	TRBD1	CASRDLDRGFGYTF	TGCGCCAGCAGGGACTTAGACAGGGGGTTTGGCTACACCTTC